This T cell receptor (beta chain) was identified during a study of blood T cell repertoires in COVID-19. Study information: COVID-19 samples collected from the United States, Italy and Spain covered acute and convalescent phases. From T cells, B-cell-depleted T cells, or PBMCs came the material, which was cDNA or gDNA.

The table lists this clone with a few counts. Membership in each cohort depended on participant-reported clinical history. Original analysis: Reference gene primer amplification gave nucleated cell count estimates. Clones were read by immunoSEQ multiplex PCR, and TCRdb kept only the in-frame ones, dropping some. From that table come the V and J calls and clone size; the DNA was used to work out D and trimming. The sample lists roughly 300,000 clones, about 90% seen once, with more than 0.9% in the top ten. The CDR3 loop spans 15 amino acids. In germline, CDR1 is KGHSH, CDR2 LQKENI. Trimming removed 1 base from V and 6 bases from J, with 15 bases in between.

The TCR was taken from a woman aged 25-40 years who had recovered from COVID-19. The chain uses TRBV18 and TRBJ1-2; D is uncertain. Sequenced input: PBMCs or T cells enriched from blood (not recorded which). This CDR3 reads CASSPLPNPEDGYTF. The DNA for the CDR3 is TGTGCCAGCTCACCACTACCCAATCCGGAGGATGGCTACACCTTC.